Listed below are T cell receptor beta chains from one sample, sequenced in a study of blood T cell repertoires in COVID-19. TCRdb keeps only in-frame clones here, not all; method: immunoSEQ multiplex PCR. The sample has over 350,000 clones; 80% to 90% are singletons. Material: peripheral blood. These receptors were taken from a woman younger than 45 with acute or convalescent COVID-19. Each CDR3 is given with its conserved first and last residue.

TRBV5-4 CASSLWGGNTEAFF
TRBV5-4 CASSSTAGGPREQYF
TRBV6-2/TRBV6-3 CASSYGGVRSPLHF
TRBV12-3/TRBV12-4 CASSLGDIYGYTF
TRBV6-5 CALSRGHEQYF
TRBV4-2 CASSQALSPGQDRGYTF
TRBV14 CASSQLGDSSNYGYTF
TRBV4-1 CASSQDPDSSGANVLTF
TRBV4-1 CASSQGPEETQYF
TRBV5-1 CASSLGTLNQPQHF
TRBV29-1 CSALGGALNEQFF
TRBV28 CASSFSDYNEQFF
TRBV30 CAWSPGYNYGYTF
TRBV30 CAWRRSSGGAGEQFF
TRBV7-9 CASSLGEGQPQHF
TRBV19 CASSMTGWGSPLHF
TRBV29-1 CSVIPGQGWTEAFF
TRBV2 CATAGPRRGNEQFF
TRBV13 CASSVKRTSTNEQYF
TRBV9 CASSVDRGSFGETQYF
TRBV7-7 CASNHHPGQNADTQYF
TRBV29-1 CSASAGGIYTDTQYF
TRBV9 CASSPQRASTDTQYF
TRBV19 CASSIIPGQGLREQYF
TRBV14 CASSLRTSLSTDTQYF
TRBV7-9 CASSTRQESYNEQFF
TRBV7-3 CASSLSLAGGTDTQYF
TRBV14 CASSPTTGNADTQYF
TRBV5-1 CASSTGALNYGYTF
TRBV7-9 CASSLYGGSGNEQFF
TRBV18 CASSPGTAGNTIYF
TRBV19 CASSPGGKHNTIYF
TRBV7-2 CASSGSLGNTGELFF
TRBV6-5 CASRERGYNEQFF
TRBV27 CASSFSGGANSEQFF
TRBV28 CASSSFYEQYF
TRBV3-1/TRBV3-2 CASSLSRGGRTDTQYF
TRBV5-6 CASSLSAWGVSYEQYF
TRBV6-5 CASSLSHIRNEKLFF
TRBV3-1/TRBV3-2 CASSPPRSGGMQGGTQYF
TRBV2 CASRGTGIGKLFF
TRBV6-5 CASSYGTSVDEQYF
TRBV30 CAWDIDFTSTDTQYF
TRBV11-2 CASSSRDRGSWGETQYF
TRBV2 CATRTGGPNQPQHF
TRBV4-1 CASSQVTGGHQPQHF
TRBV18 CASSPNGQNTGELFF
TRBV6-6 CASSLDRITGELFF
TRBV28 CASGETQGAYEQYF
TRBV6-5 CASKRGVGSYEQYF
TRBV4-2 CASSQYSRGGNGGELFF